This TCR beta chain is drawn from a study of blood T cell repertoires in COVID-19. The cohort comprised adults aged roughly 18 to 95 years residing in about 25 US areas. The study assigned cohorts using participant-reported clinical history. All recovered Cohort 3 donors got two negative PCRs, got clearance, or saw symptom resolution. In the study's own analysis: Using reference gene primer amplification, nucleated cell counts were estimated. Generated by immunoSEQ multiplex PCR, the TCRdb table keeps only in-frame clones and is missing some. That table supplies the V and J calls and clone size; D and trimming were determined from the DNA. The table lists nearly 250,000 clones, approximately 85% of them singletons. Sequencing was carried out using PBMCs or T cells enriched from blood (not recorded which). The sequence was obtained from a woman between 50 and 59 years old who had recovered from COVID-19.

The CDR3 coding sequence is TGTGCCAGCAGCTTAGTATACGGGCGGGAGGGTTCACCCCTCCACTTT. It codes for CASSLVYGREGSPLHF. The chain joins TRBV13 to TRBJ1-6; no clear D. The CDR3 length is 16 residues. CDR1 is PRHDT and CDR2 is FYEKMQ in the germline V gene (reference sequence). V lost 1 base, J lost 9 bases, and 16 bases lay in between. Full variable domain (missing parts from reference TRBV13 and TRBJ1-6): AAGVIQSPRHLIKEKRETATLKCYPIPRHDTVYWYQQGPGQDPQFLISFYEKMQSDKGSIPDRFSAQQFSDYHSELNMSSLELGDSALYFCASSLVYGREGSPLHFGNGTRLTVT.